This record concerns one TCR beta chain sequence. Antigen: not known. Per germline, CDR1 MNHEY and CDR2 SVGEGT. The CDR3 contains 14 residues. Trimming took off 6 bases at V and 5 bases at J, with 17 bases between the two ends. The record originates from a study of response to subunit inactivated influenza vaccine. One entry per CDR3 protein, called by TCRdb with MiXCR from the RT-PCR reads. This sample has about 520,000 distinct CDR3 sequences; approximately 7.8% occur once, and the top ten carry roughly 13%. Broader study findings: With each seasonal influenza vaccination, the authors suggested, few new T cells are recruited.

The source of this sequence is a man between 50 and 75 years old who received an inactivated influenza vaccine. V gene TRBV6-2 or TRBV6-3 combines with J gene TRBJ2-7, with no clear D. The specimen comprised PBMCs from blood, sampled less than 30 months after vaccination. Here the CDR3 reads CASRSDLLRDEQYF. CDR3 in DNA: TGTGCCAGCAGATCCGACCTGCTACGGGACGAGCAGTACTTC.